Reported below is one T cell receptor (beta chain). This clone occurred a few times. The antigen it binds to is not known. No clone much larger than this one lies a single base away; base qualities are absent. The CDR1 and CDR2 encoded by the germline V gene (reference sequence) are SGHKS and YYEKEE. The V and J ends are trimmed by 0 bases and 10 bases, leaving 16 bases between them. The CDR3 starts with the cysteine, ends with the phenylalanine, and has 14 residues. The retained sequence is limited to the CDR3, 42 bases, with the frame set at the first base. The data originate from a study of shared clonotypes between healthy human individuals (TCRdb year 2020). For the wider study: Three men and two women, aged 18 to 49 years, made up the cohort. For each donor, CD4 naive and CD4 memory were each run on three plates, CD8 naive on two plates, and CD8 memory on one plate. The study deeply sequenced blood TCR repertoires of about five healthy adults to estimate repertoire size and the extent of clonotype sharing between individuals. To increase sequencing depth and limit assay-specific biases, TCR repertoire library preparation and sequencing were carried out by different laboratories using diverse techniques. Per donor, leukapheresis produced somewhere between about 0.94 and 9.5 billion PBMCs. Study-wide findings and limitations: Because the study included a small number of donors, the genetic and exposure-history diversity represented was limited. Estimated clonotype richness was generally larger for naive than for memory subsets. Approximately 4.8% of naive CD4, 3.5% of naive CD8, 2.3% of memory CD4, and approximately 0.4% of memory CD8 clonotypes were shared across four donors. Pairwise subsampling indicated that sequencing depth was expected to affect the degree of clonotype sharing among donors. Even with the large sequencing depth, rarefaction of the sorted-subset datasets indicated that sequencing was incomplete. Only blood was sampled, and tissue TCR repertoires likely differ from those in blood. Compared with non-shared clonotypes, the clonotypes found in all four sorted-subset donors had higher generation probabilities.

Using the deep immunoSEQ assay, multiplex PCR amplified TCR CDR3 regions from genomic DNA. Extracted genomic DNA from each cell subset was spread evenly across all wells of several immunoSEQ 96-well plates, with each plate serving as a replicate. For sorted subsets, about 200 ng genomic DNA, equal to some 28,000 T cell genomes, was loaded into each replicate PCR. The purified libraries were quantified using a Qubit 3.0 fluorometer, sized with a Bioanalyzer 2100, and then quantified again using the KAPA Library Quantification kit. Every immunoSEQ 96-well plate was sequenced on a dedicated single-read 150-cycle Illumina NextSeq 550 flow cell. Under the source paper's analysis protocol: Because the immunoSEQ output held only junctional sequences and lacked quality scores, the filtering could not match the filtering applied to full-length reads. To assign V/J genes and CDR3, sequences were annotated using PyIR, a Python wrapper for IgBLAST v1.9, with IMGT germline references. Reads were filtered out if the reads had weak V/J assignments (E-value above 1e-6), no CDR3, stop codons, out-of-frame junctions, or ambiguous translated residues. V3J clonotypes were defined by identical inferred V gene, J gene, and CDR3 amino acid sequence. Percentage overlap between repertoires was computed as shared unique clonotypes divided by the size of the smaller repertoire. Repertoire richness was assessed with RTK rarefaction, the Chao1 estimator, and Recon v2.1 estimates of unobserved clonotypes. OLGA was used to compute generation probabilities for all TCRbeta clonotypes that the gDNA method yielded from four donors. TCRdb took this table from immuneACCESS and kept in-frame rearrangements with V and J called. Such tables lack part of the clones; where checked against another copy, unresolved V genes explain under half of the gap, and the rest is unexplained. D and trimming were read from the DNA, whereas the V and J calls and clone size are those reported in that table. A total of over 850,000 clones appear in this sample, around 78% of them only once. The ten largest clones add up to around 0.61% of the sample.

The donors were healthy, HIV-negative adults with no recently reported acute infections or vaccinations. Only Caucasian adults living in Nashville, Tennessee, USA were represented among the donors. Magnetic negative selection was used to enrich CD4+ T cells, after which naive cells were positively selected on CD45RA and the negative fraction became the memory subset. Blood was collected by leukapheresis, and PBMCs were isolated by Ficoll-Histopaque density gradient centrifugation and then cryopreserved in liquid nitrogen vapor phase. Analytical flow cytometry was used to check the purity and quantity of every magnetically sorted T cell population. Genomic DNA was isolated from every sorted fraction and measured by UV absorbance on a Nanodrop 2000c.

The source is a young man in good health. Some clones in this sample may be carry-over from other donors' samples. What was sequenced was memory CD4+ T cells from PBMCs. The sample's cell subset or site label is to be understood as: CD45RA-negative fraction. The chain couples TRBV5-5 to TRBJ1-1; no D gene call is confident. The sequenced DNA is TGTGCCAGCAGCTTGGTAGCTGGGCTCAAAGGAGCTTTCTTT. The encoded protein is CASSLVAGLKGAFF.